This T cell receptor beta chain was found in a study of CD8 T cells in ankylosing spondylitis. About this clonotype: Antigen: not known.

The CDR3 is 17 amino acids. The V end was cut by 2 bases, the J end by 2 bases, with 16 bases between. Making the TCR beta libraries involved quantitative 5'-RACE with molecular barcodes. TCRdb reprocessed the 5' RACE reads with MiXCR, giving one entry per CDR3 protein. The sample holds approximately 300,000 distinct CDR3 sequences, about 19% seen once. Study-level points and caveats: Clones linked to disease, bearing a CD8+ phenotype, were relatively rare in peripheral blood. About 8 highly homologous variants made up a TCR beta motif, and this motif appeared characteristic of ankylosing spondylitis blood. Clones tied to disease were said to be significantly enriched in matched ankylosing spondylitis synovial fluid.

The specimen was blood, either unsorted or a sorted T cell fraction (not recorded which). The chain links TRBV12-3 or TRBV12-4 to TRBJ1-5; D may be TRBD1 (6 bases). The TCR sequence derives from a male donor with ankylosing spondylitis or in good health (not recorded which). CDR3 region: CASSLLMGGGRNQPQHF. In DNA, the CDR3 is TGTGCCAGCAGTTTACTCATGGGGGGCGGACGCAATCAGCCCCAGCATTTT.